These T cell receptor beta chains were read from a single sample in a study of T cells in Graves' hyperthyroidism and ophthalmopathy. TCRdb recomputed calls from the multiplex PCR reads with MiXCR, one row per CDR3 protein. The sample has under 350,000 distinct CDR3 sequences; 18% are singletons. What was sequenced was blood. All receptors come from a woman in her 50s with Graves' hyperthyroidism. CDR3s include the opening cysteine and the closing phenylalanine or tryptophan. The D gene is left open where the match is weak. The size field is filled for only some rows; it gives once, few, many or a size class.

d_call	clone_size	v_call	j_call	cdr3_aa	cdr3_nt
TRBD1	-	TRBV7-9	TRBJ1-1	CASSSAGGLGTEAFF	TGTGCCAGCAGCTCGGCAGGGGGCCTGGGCACTGAAGCTTTCTTT
TRBD1	-	TRBV20-1	TRBJ2-1	CSAREGRTGAYEQFF	TGCAGTGCTAGAGAGGGGAGGACAGGGGCCTATGAGCAGTTCTTC
-	few	TRBV18	TRBJ1-2	CASSPPRFGYTF	TGTGCCAGCTCACCACCAAGGTTTGGCTACACCTTC
-	many	TRBV7-3	TRBJ1-1	CASSLTPIGNTEAFF	TGTGCCAGCAGCTTAACGCCGATAGGGAACACTGAAGCTTTCTTT
TRBD2	few	TRBV10-3	TRBJ2-5	CATAGDQETQYF	TGTGCCACAGCGGGAGATCAAGAGACCCAGTACTTC
-	-	TRBV11-2	TRBJ1-1	CASSLTGRREAFF	TGTGCCAGCAGCTTAACCGGCAGGCGTGAAGCTTTCTTT
TRBD2	-	TRBV5-1	TRBJ2-1	CASSPWASGGPHEQFF	TGCGCCAGCAGCCCCTGGGCTAGCGGGGGGCCCCATGAGCAGTTCTTC
TRBD1	few	TRBV6-2/TRBV6-3	TRBJ1-2	CASRLQGLTNYGYTF	TGTGCCAGCAGATTACAGGGGTTGACTAACTATGGCTACACCTTC
-	-	TRBV5-1	TRBJ2-7	CASSSALSEQYF	TGCGCCAGCAGCTCTGCTCTTAGCGAGCAGTACTTC
-	many	TRBV11-1	TRBJ2-5	CASSSVLSGGDETQYF	TGTGCCAGCAGCTCCGTACTTTCTGGAGGGGATGAGACCCAGTACTTC
TRBD2	few	TRBV10-3	TRBJ2-1	CAITPLAGQNEQFF	TGTGCCATCACCCCACTAGCGGGACAGAATGAGCAGTTCTTC
-	-	TRBV5-6	TRBJ2-1	CASSWDSTIHNEQFF	TGTGCCAGCAGCTGGGACTCGACTATACACAATGAGCAGTTCTTC
TRBD1	many	TRBV6-1	TRBJ1-2	CASTRDRGPEFAYTF	TGTGCCAGCACCCGGGACAGGGGGCCCGAGTTCGCCTACACCTTC
-	few	TRBV28	TRBJ2-1	CASSHPTDEQFF	TGTGCCAGCAGCCACCCCACGGATGAGCAGTTCTTC
TRBD2	few	TRBV6-1	TRBJ2-3	CASRTFGAGGTDTQYF	TGTGCCAGCAGAACCTTCGGGGCGGGGGGCACAGATACGCAGTATTTT
TRBD2	-	TRBV9	TRBJ2-1	CASTFSGEGEQFF	TGTGCCAGCACCTTCTCGGGGGAGGGGGAGCAGTTCTTC
-	many	TRBV3-1	TRBJ1-1	CASSQDPETGAFF	TGTGCCAGCAGCCAAGATCCGGAGACTGGGGCTTTCTTT
TRBD1	few	TRBV7-6	TRBJ1-2	CAGSDPGQSYGYTF	TGTGCCGGCAGCGATCCGGGACAGAGCTATGGCTACACCTTC
TRBD2	few	TRBV5-1	TRBJ2-2	CASAPLLAGDTGELFF	TGCGCCAGCGCCCCCCTCCTAGCGGGGGACACCGGGGAGCTGTTTTTT
TRBD2	few	TRBV6-5	TRBJ2-1	CAISSHGTSGKGEQFF	TGTGCCATCAGTTCCCACGGAACTAGCGGGAAGGGTGAGCAGTTCTTC
-	-	TRBV5-1	TRBJ1-1	CASRNTENTEAFF	TGCGCCAGCAGGAACACCGAGAACACTGAAGCTTTCTTT
-	many	TRBV7-2	TRBJ2-5	CASSLEQGQETQYF	TGTGCCAGCAGCTTAGAACAGGGCCAAGAGACCCAGTACTTC